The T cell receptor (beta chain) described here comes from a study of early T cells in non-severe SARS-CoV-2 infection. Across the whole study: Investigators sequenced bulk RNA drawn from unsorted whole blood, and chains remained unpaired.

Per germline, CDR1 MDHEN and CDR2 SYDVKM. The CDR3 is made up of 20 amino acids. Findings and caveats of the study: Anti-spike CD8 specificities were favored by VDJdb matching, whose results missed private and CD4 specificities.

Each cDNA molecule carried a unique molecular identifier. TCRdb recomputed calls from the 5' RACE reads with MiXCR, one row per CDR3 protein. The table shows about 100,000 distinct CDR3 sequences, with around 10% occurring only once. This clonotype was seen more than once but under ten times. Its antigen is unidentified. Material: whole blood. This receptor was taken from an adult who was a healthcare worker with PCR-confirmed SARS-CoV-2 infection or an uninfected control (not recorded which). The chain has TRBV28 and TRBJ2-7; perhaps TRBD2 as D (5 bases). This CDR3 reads CAVSLGSGTHNYIRRFEQYF. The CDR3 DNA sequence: TGTGCAGTCAGTTTGGGGAGCGGAACCCACAATTACATACGAAGATTCGAGCAGTACTTC.